This T cell receptor (beta chain) comes out of a study of T cell responses to AZD1222 COVID-19 vaccine. General observations from the study: Dominant at 160-218 and 743-854, vaccine-associated CD4 TCRs also spanned spike.

The CDR3 is 17 amino acids. The table lists this clone with a count of one. No antigen is known for it. The repertoire was sequenced with immunoSEQ multiplex PCR; TCRdb's copy has only in-frame clones and lacks some. The data hold over 95,000 clones, with approximately 89% observed a single time. The chain recombines TRBV21-1 with TRBJ2-5; the table's D call, TRBD1, has no DNA check behind it. TRBV21-1 is given as a pseudogene. The TCR was taken from an adult who received the AZD1222 COVID-19 vaccine. Sequences were derived from peripheral blood, sampled 28 days after the second AZD1222 dose. CDR3 in DNA: TGTGCCAGCAGCAATGTGTTAACGACAGGGGGCCAAGAGACCCAGTACTTC. This encodes CASSNVLTTGGQETQYF.